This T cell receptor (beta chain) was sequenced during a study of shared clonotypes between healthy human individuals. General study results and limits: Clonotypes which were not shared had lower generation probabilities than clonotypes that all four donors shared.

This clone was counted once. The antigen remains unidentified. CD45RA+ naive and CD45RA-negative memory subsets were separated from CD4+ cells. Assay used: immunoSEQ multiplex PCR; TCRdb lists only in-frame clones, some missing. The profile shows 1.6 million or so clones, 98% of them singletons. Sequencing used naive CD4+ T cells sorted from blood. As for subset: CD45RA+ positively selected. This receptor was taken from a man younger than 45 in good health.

CDR3 sequence reads: CASSLRYRSTEAFF. CDR3 coding DNA: TGTGCCAGCAGCCTAAGGTACAGGTCCACTGAAGCTTTCTTT. This sequence joins TRBV7-2 and TRBJ1-1; perhaps TRBD1 as D (5 bases). Trimming left V 5 bases short and J 4 bases short, with 14 bases between. CDR1 and CDR2 (germline): SGHTA, FQGNSA. This CDR3 spans 14 amino acids.